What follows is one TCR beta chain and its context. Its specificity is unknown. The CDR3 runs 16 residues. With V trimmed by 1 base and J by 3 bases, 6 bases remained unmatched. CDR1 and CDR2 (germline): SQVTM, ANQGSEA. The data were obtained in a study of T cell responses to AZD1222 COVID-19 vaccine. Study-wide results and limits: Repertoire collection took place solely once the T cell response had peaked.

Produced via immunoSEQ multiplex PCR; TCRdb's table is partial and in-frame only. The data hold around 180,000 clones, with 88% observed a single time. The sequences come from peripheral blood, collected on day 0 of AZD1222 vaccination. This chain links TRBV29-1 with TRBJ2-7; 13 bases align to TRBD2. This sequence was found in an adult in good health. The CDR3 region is CSVEGGLAGADYEQYF. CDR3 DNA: TGCAGCGTTGAAGGAGGACTAGCGGGAGCCGACTACGAGCAGTACTTC.